Each of the 20 T cell receptor beta chains below was sequenced from the same sample in a study of Graves' ophthalmopathy and Graves' hyperthyroidism. TCR beta CDR3 regions were amplified from RNA transcripts. An opening RT-PCR round employed HTBI primers and preceded a second-round multiplex PCR. TCRdb called the multiplex PCR reads again in MiXCR, with one record for every CDR3 protein. The sample carries around 1,200,000 distinct CDR3 sequences, less than 45% recorded once. Sequenced input: peripheral blood or thyroid tissue (not recorded which). The receptors originated from an adult man with Graves' hyperthyroidism.

Note on this clonotype: The CDR3 carries no conserved terminal phenylalanine or tryptophan, so it likely arises from a read error. The chain links TRBV6-6 to TRBJ1-1, with 8 bases aligning to TRBD1. The ends lost 6 bases at V and 4 bases at J; junction bases unmatched: 19. In germline, CDR1 is MNHNY, CDR2 SVGAGI (reference sequence). The CDR3 covers 18 residues. The CDR3, as DNA: TGTGCCAGCAGACAGCGACAGGGGAAAAGTTCCCTGGGCACTGAAGCTTTCATT. Protein sequence: CASRQRQGKSSLGTEAFI.

This clonotype was counted at least ten times. The chain employs TRBV5-8 and TRBJ1-1; a weak D match, TRBD1 (5 bases). The CDR3 contains 14 residues. Trimming removed 5 bases from V and 1 base from J, with 12 bases in between. Germline V CDR1 and CDR2: SGHTS, YDEGEE. CDR3 nucleotides: TGTGCCAGCAGGGATGACAGCCGGAACACTGAAGCTTTCTTT. Translating it yields CASRDDSRNTEAFF.

This clonotype was counted at least ten times. V is TRBV20-1 and J is TRBJ2-7, with D possibly being TRBD1 or TRBD2 (5 bases each). V shed 5 bases and J shed 1 base, with 18 bases lying between them. The CDR3 is made up of 15 amino acids. Looked up from germline, CDR1 is DFQATT and CDR2 is SNEGSKA (reference sequence). CDR3: CSAWARDALSYEQYF. The CDR3 nucleotides read TGCAGTGCTTGGGCTAGGGACGCCCTTTCCTACGAGCAGTACTTC.

V usage is TRBV4-1 and J usage is TRBJ1-3, with D perhaps matching TRBD1 (6 bases). V was cut by 2 bases and J by 4 bases, with 12 bases left in between. The CDR3 is 15 amino acids. The germline gives CDR1 MGHRA, CDR2 YSYEKL. CDR3 sequence reads: CASSQHQGPGNTIYF. The CDR3, as DNA: TGCGCCAGCAGCCAACATCAGGGGCCGGGAAACACCATATATTTT.

The V call is TRBV24-1, the J call TRBJ2-3; TRBD2 matches at 13 bases. The germline CDR1 and CDR2 sequences are KGHDR and SFDVKD. The CDR3 contains 17 residues. Germline trimming cut 7 bases from V and 1 base from J; bases unmatched to any gene: 7. CDR3 DNA sequence: TGTGCCACCAGGGATCAGGGACTAGCGGGGCGCACAGATACGCAGTATTTT. As protein: CATRDQGLAGRTDTQYF.

In its sample, this clonotype was seen many times. The chain uses TRBV7-9 and TRBJ1-1; no definite D call. Germline V gene data show CDR1 as SEHNR and CDR2 as FQNEAQ (reference sequence). V gave up 1 base and J gave up 3 bases, with 3 bases separating them. This CDR3 has 12 amino acids. CDR3 sequence (DNA): TGTGCCAGCAGCTTAGGATACACTGAAGCTTTCTTT. This translates into CASSLGYTEAFF.

This chain connects TRBV11-2 to TRBJ2-7, with D possibly being TRBD1 (5 bases). Germline V gene sequence: CDR1 SGHAT, CDR2 FQNNGV. V was cut by 5 bases and J by 8 bases, with 19 bases left in between. The CDR3 runs 14 residues. The CDR3 DNA reads TGTGCCAGCAGCAACCCCTCGCAGGGAAGTCAGCAGTACTTC. Translating it yields CASSNPSQGSQQYF.

Notes on this clonotype: A much bigger clone sits one base away, suggesting this may be a read error. The chain carries TRBV10-3 and TRBJ2-7; TRBD2 aligns across 7 bases. This CDR3 is 15 amino acids long. The V gene's germline CDR1 is ENHRY and CDR2 SYGVKD. CDR3 nucleotides: TGTGTCATCAGTGAGTCGCGGGAGTCGACCTACGAGCAGTACTTC. Translating it yields CVISESRESTYEQYF.

Only a few counts were recorded for this clonotype. The chain employs TRBV14 and TRBJ2-7; the D is unclear. The CDR3 totals 15 residues. Germline loops: CDR1 SGHDN, CDR2 FVKESK. V was trimmed by 1 base and J by 2 bases, leaving 12 bases between them. CDR3: CASSQVDGWTYEQYF. CDR3 coding DNA: TGTGCCAGCAGCCAAGTTGATGGTTGGACCTACGAGCAGTACTTC.

At least ten counts were recorded for this clonotype. The chain is built from TRBV10-2 and TRBJ2-7; D ambiguous. This CDR3 contains 12 residues. The germline V gene has CDR1 WSHSY and CDR2 SAAADI. V was clipped by 6 bases and J by 2 bases, with 8 bases between them. The CDR3 here is CASRTKTYEQYF. CDR3 in DNA: TGCGCCAGCAGGACAAAGACCTACGAGCAGTACTTC.

This clonotype occurred many times. This chain links TRBV7-9 with TRBJ2-7; D is unclear. The CDR3 sequence is 13 residues long. Germline CDR1 is SEHNR and CDR2 is FQNEAQ (reference sequence). V lost 1 base to trimming and J lost 6 bases, with 10 bases between them. The CDR3 coding sequence is TGTGCCAGCAGCTTAGGCACGGGCTCCGAGCAGTACTTC. It codes for CASSLGTGSEQYF.

Regarding this clonotype: A read error may produce the germline difference seen at one junction end. The V and J genes are TRBV7-9 and TRBJ2-7, with D uncertain. Germline assignment: CDR1 SEHNR and CDR2 FQNEAQ (reference sequence). This CDR3 comprises 13 residues. The CDR3 DNA follows: TGCGCCAGCAGCCAAGCATACGGCGAGACCCGGTACTTC. Translated: CASSQAYGETRYF.

The chain joins TRBV7-7 to TRBJ2-5, with D perhaps matching TRBD1 (6 bases). This CDR3 has 18 residues. Trimming shortened V by 8 bases and J by 2 bases, and 27 bases separated the two germline ends. Germline CDR1 reads SSHAT; CDR2 reads FNYEAQ (reference sequence). The CDR3 sequence is CASSPRQVTGMPQETQYF. DNA of the CDR3: TGTGCCAGCTCACCACGTCAAGTAACAGGGATGCCACAAGAGACCCAGTACTTC.

As to this clonotype: The CDR3 does not end in the conserved phenylalanine or tryptophan, so this is likely a read error. No DNA is shown, since the ends of the CDR3 on it are uncertain; the CDR3 is the one TCRdb lists. The chain's CDR3 is CSARSRDRG. V is TRBV20-1 and J is TRBJ2-2; TRBD1 was called by the table and not checked on the DNA. The CDR3 is 9 residues long, counting both termini. CDR1 DFQATT and CDR2 SNEGSKA come from the germline V gene (reference sequence).

In this sample, this clonotype turned up a few times. The CDR3, as DNA: TGTGCCAGCAGACGTAGACAGGGAGGAGAGACCCAGTACTTC. This encodes CASRRRQGGETQYF. The chain recombines TRBV6-1 with TRBJ2-5; possible D gene TRBD1, 7 bases. Trimming left V 6 bases short and J 4 bases short, with 15 bases between. Germline V CDR1 and CDR2: MNHNS, SASEGT. The length of the CDR3 is 14 residues.

As regards this clonotype: Relative to the germline gene, one junction end is altered; a read error may explain this. The chain recombines TRBV25-1 with TRBJ2-2; 13 bases align to TRBD2. Germline lookup yields CDR1 MGHDK and CDR2 SYGVNS. This CDR3 is 19 amino acids long. The DNA for the CDR3 is TGCGCCAGCAGCCCCCGGCGGGGGGGGACTAGCGGGACGGCCGGGGAGCTGTTTTTT. Its translation is CASSPRRGGTSGTAGELFF.

A note on this clonotype: It is likely a read error, because the conserved phenylalanine at the end of the CDR3 is missing. The rearrangement uses TRBV7-2 and TRBJ2-7; a possible D gene is TRBD1 (5 bases). The V gene lost 3 bases and the J gene lost 1 base, with 10 bases spanning the gap. The CDR3 runs to 14 residues. CDR1 SGHTA and CDR2 FQGNSA come from the germline V gene. DNA for the CDR3: TGTGCCAGCAGCTTGGCCCCAGGGTCCTACGAGCAGTACCTC. This sequence encodes CASSLAPGSYEQYL.

V and J are TRBV9 and TRBJ1-2, with a weak D call TRBD1 (6 bases). Germline-derived CDR1 and CDR2 are SGDLS and YYNGEE. CDR3 length: 15 amino acids. V was cut by 3 bases and J by 0 bases, with 12 bases left in between. DNA for the CDR3: TGTGCCAGCAGCGCTGGGGACACGGCTAACTATGGCTACACCTTC. Protein: CASSAGDTANYGYTF. The entire variable domain, with the rest obtained from reference TRBV9 and TRBJ1-2, is as follows: DSGVTQTPKHLITATGQRVTLRCSPRSGDLSVYWYQQSLDQGLQFLIQYYNGEERAKGNILERFSAQQFPDLHSELNLSSLELGDSALYFCASSAGDTANYGYTFGSGTRLTVV.

This clonotype has ten or more counts. The V call is TRBV24-1, the J call TRBJ2-2; D uncertain. CDR3 length: 13 amino acids. Germline V gene sequence: CDR1 KGHDR, CDR2 SFDVKD. The ends were cut back, 4 bases at V and 2 bases at J, with 4 bases in the middle. DNA for the CDR3: TGTGCCACCAGTGACCCTAACACCGGGGAGCTGTTTTTT. This sequence encodes CATSDPNTGELFF.

This clonotype was found a few times. This sequence joins TRBV29-1 and TRBJ2-3, with TRBD1 matching 9 bases. The V segment lost 3 bases and the J segment 5 bases; nucleotides outside the gene matches: 3. Germline-derived CDR1 and CDR2 are SQVTM and ANQGSEA. The CDR3 runs to 13 residues. CDR3 in amino acids: CSVEGQGVDTQYF. The CDR3 region has the DNA TGCAGCGTTGAGGGACAGGGTGTAGATACGCAGTATTTT.